This T cell receptor (beta chain) was sequenced for a study of radiation and T cells in renal cell carcinoma. Clones were read by immunoSEQ multiplex PCR, and TCRdb kept only the in-frame ones, dropping some. The table lists about 16,000 clones, roughly 57% of them singletons. Sample treatment: treatment-naive control, cytoreductive nephrectomy. Clear cell pathology was present in this patient's renal cell carcinoma. General observations from the study: Irradiated tumors held more dominant CDR3 motifs than control tumors. In nephrectomy-only tumors, top 100 clonotypes averaged around 45%, versus around 54% irradiated.

On this clone: No antigen is known for it.

The clonotype was recovered from a man between 35 and 55 years old with renal cell carcinoma. The source was tumor tissue, collected from a patient whose treatment was nephrectomy without radiotherapy.

The CDR3 sequence is CSGRTAYGYTF. The CDR3 DNA sequence: TGCAGCGGGCGGACGGCTTATGGCTACACCTTC. This chain joins TRBV29-1 and TRBJ1-2; D is unresolved. Trimming removed 7 bases from V and 5 bases from J, with 11 bases in between. CDR3 length: 11 residues. Per germline, CDR1 SQVTM and CDR2 ANQGSEA. Full variable domain (remainder filled in from reference TRBV29-1 and TRBJ1-2): SAVISQKPSRDICQRGTSLTIQCQVDSQVTMMFWYRQQPGQSLTLIATANQGSEATYESGFVIDKFPISRPNLTFSTLTVSNMSPEDSSIYLCSGRTAYGYTFGSGTRLTVV.